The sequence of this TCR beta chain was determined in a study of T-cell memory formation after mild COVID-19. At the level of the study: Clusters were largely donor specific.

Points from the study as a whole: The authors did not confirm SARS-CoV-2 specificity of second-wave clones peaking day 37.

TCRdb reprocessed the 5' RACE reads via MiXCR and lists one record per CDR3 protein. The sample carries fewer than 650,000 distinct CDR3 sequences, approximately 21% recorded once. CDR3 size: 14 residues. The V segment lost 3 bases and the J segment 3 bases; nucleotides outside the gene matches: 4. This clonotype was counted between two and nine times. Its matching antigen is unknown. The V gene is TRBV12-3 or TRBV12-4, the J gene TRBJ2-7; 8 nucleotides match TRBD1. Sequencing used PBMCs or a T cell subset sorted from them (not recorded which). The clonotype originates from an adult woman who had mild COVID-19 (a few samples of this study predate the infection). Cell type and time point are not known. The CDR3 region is CASSFQGAHYEQYF. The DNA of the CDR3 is TGTGCCAGCAGTTTTCAGGGGGCCCACTACGAGCAGTACTTC.